Sequencing of this T cell receptor (beta chain) was carried out in a study of cytomegalovirus exposure and HLA in healthy donors. Study summary: T cells numbering about 179 million yielded around 120 million unique TCR beta sequences in an earlier analysis.

The CDR3 spans 13 residues. Trimming shortened V by 1 base and J by 8 bases, and 10 bases separated the two germline ends. From germline, CDR1 is SGDLS and CDR2 YYNGEE. Researchers ran the PCR with 60 Vbeta and 13 Jbeta primers. Measured with immunoSEQ multiplex PCR; TCRdb has only the in-frame clones, and not every one. The sample shows approximately 170,000 clones, more than 70% of them seen only once. General observations from the study: The authors assumed roughly uniform sequencing depth across donors for presence/absence analyses.

At the time of sampling, donors were nominally healthy, though unrecorded immune exposures were likely. As to this clone: Its antigen is currently unknown.

What was sequenced was PBMCs. The clonotype originates from a male donor in good health and CMV-seronegative. The rearrangement links TRBV9 to TRBJ2-1; tentative D call: TRBD2 (6 bases). CDR3 nucleotides: TGTGCCAGCAGCGTATCCGGGGGAGATGAGCAGTTCTTC. Translation gives CASSVSGGDEQFF.